This record covers a single T cell receptor beta chain. Its cognate antigen is unknown. Method: immunoSEQ multiplex PCR; TCRdb's copy keeps in-frame clones and lacks some. The sample consists of more than 65,000 clones, roughly 84% of them appearing once. This sample is drawn from a study of OX40 agonist ivuxolimab in advanced cancers. Study-level information: Subjects had a mean age of about 65 years, with a range of roughly 20 to 79; more than 70% were male. Study-wide results and limits: In the 0.1 to 3.0 mg/kg range, CD4+ and CD8+ blood T cells had expanded clonally by week 6.

The V and J ends lost 5 bases and 4 bases respectively, with 17 bases between them. Germline CDR1 LNHDA, CDR2 SQIVND (reference sequence). The CDR3 is 15 residues long. The chain links TRBV19 to TRBJ1-2; D remains unclear. The sample in question was CD4+ or CD8+ T cells sorted from blood, obtained in a trial of the OX40 agonist ivuxolimab. The TCR comes from an adult with an advanced solid tumor such as melanoma, head and neck, liver or kidney cancer. The CDR3 protein is CASSASLGSSYGYTF. CDR3 in DNA: TGTGCCAGTAGTGCCAGCCTGGGGAGTAGCTATGGCTACACCTTC.